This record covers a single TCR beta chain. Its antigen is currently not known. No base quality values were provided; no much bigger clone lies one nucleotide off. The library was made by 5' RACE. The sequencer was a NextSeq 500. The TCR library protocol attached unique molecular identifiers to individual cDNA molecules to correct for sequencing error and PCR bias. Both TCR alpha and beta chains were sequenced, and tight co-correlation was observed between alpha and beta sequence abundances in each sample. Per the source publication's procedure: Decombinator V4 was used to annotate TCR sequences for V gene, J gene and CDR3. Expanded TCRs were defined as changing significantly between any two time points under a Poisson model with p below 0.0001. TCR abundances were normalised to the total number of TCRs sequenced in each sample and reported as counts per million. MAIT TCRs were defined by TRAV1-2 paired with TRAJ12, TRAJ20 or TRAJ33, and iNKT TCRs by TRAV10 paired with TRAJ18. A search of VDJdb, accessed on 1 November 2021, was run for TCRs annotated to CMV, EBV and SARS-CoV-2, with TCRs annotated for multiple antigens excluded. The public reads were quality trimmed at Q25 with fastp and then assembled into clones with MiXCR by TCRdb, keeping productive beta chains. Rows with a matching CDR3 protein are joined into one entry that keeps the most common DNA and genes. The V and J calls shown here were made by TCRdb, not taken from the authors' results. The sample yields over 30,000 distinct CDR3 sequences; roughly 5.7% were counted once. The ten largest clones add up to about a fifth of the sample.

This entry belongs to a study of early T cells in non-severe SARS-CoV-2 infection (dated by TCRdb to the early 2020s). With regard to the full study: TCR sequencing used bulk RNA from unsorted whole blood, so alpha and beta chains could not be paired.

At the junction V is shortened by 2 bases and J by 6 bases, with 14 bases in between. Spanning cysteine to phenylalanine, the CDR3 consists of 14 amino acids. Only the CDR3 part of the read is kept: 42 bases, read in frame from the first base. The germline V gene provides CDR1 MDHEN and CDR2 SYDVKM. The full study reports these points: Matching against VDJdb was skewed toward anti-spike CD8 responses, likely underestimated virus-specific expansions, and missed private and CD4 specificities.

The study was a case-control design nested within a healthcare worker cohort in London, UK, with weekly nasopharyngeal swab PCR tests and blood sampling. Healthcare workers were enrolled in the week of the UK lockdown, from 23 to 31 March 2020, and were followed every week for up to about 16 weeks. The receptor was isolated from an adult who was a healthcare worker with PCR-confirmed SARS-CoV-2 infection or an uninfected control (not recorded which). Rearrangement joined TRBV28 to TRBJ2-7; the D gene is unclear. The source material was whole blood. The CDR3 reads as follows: CASSLLATAGEQYF. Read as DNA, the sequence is TGTGCCAGCAGTTTACTGGCTACCGCAGGCGAGCAGTACTTC.